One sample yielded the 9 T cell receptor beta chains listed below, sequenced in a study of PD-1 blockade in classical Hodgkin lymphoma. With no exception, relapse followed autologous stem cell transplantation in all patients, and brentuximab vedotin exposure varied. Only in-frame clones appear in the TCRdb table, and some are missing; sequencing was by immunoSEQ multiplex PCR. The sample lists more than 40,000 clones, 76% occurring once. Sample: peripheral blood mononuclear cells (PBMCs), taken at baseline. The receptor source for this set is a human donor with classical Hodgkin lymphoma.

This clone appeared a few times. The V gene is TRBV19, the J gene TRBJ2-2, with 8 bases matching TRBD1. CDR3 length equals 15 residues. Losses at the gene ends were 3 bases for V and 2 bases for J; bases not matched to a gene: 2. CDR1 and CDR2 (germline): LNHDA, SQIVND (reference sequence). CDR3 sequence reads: CASSMTGANTGELFF. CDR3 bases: TGTGCCAGTAGTATGACAGGGGCCAACACCGGGGAGCTGTTTTTT. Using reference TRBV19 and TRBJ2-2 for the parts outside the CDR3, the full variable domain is DGGITQSPKYLFRKEGQNVTLSCEQNLNHDAMYWYRQDPGQGLRLIYYSQIVNDFQKGDIAEGYSVSREKKESFPLTVTSAQKNPTAFYLCASSMTGANTGELFFGEGSRLTVL.

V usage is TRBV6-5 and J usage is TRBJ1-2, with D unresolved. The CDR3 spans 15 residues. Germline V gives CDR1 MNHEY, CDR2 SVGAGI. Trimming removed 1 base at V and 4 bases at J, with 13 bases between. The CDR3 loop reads CASSYLGSDFYGYTF. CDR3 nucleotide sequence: TGTGCCAGCAGTTACTTGGGCTCCGACTTCTATGGCTACACCTTC.

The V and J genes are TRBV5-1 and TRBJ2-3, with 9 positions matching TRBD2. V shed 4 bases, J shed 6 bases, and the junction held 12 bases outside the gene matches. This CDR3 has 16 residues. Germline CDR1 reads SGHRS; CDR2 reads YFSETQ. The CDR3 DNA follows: TGCGCCAGCAGCCTTCGACCGGGACTAGCTGGGGATACGCAGTATTTT. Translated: CASSLRPGLAGDTQYF.

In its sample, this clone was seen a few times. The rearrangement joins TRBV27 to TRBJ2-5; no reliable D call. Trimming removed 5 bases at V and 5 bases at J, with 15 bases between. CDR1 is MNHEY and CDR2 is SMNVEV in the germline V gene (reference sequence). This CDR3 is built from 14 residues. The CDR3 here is CASSPQGYQETQYF. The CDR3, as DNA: TGTGCCAGCAGTCCCCAAGGGTATCAGGAGACCCAGTACTTC.

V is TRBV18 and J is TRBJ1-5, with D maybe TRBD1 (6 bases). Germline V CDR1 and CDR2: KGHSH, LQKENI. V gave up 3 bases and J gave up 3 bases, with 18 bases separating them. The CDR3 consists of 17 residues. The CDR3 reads CASSPLGGTLPNQPQHF. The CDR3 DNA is TGTGCCAGCTCACCCCTGGGCGGGACACTACCCAATCAGCCCCAGCATTTT.

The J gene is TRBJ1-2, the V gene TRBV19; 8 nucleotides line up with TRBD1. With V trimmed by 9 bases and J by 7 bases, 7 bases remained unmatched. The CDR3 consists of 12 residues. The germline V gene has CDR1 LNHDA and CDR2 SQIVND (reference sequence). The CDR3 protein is CASSDRVVGYTF. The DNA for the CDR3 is TGTGCCAGCTCGGACAGGGTTGTTGGCTACACCTTC. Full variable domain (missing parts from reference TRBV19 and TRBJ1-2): DGGITQSPKYLFRKEGQNVTLSCEQNLNHDAMYWYRQDPGQGLRLIYYSQIVNDFQKGDIAEGYSVSREKKESFPLTVTSAQKNPTAFYLCASSDRVVGYTFGSGTRLTVV.

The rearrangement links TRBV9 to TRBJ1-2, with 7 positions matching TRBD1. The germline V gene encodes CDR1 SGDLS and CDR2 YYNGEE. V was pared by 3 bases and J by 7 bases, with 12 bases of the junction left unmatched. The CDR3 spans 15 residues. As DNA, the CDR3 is TGTGCCAGCAGCGCTGCACAGGGGTCTGGAGGTGGCTACACCTTC. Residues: CASSAAQGSGGGYTF.

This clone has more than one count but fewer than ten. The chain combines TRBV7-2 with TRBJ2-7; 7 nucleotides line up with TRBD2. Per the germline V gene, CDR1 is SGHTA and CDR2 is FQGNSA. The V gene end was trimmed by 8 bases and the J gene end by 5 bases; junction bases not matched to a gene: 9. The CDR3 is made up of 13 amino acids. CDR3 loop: CASQQSGINEQYF. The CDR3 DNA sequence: TGTGCCAGCCAACAGAGCGGGATAAACGAGCAGTACTTC.

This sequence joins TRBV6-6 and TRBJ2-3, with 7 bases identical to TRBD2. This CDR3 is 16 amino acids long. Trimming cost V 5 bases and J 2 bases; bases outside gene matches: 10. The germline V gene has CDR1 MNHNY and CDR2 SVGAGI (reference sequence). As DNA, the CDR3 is TGTGCCAGCAGTAAGGGACTGGGGAGGGCCACAGATACGCAGTATTTT. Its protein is CASSKGLGRATDTQYF.